This record covers a single T cell receptor beta chain. Its antigen is currently unknown. Looked up from germline, CDR1 is LNHDA and CDR2 is SQIVND (reference sequence). This CDR3 has 15 residues. V was clipped by 8 bases and J by 4 bases; unmatched bases: 11. The data were obtained in a study of T-cell memory formation after mild COVID-19. Study results and caveats: The finding that pre-infection memory included some responding clones suggested that cross-reactive memory joined.

5'RACE primed from the constant segment yielded TCR alpha and TCR beta cDNA libraries bearing sample barcodes and UMIs. TCRdb itself ran the 5' RACE reads through MiXCR, one entry per CDR3 protein. The profile shows some 600,000 distinct CDR3 sequences, 15% to 20% of them singletons. The gene calls are TRBV19 and TRBJ2-1, with TRBD2 identical over 7 bases. The sequence came from an adult woman who had mild COVID-19 (a few samples of this study predate the infection). Cell type and time point are not known. The specimen sequenced was PBMCs or a T cell subset sorted from them (not recorded which). The CDR3 sequence: CASLPTPGRYNEQFF. The CDR3 coding sequence is TGTGCCAGTCTACCGACACCCGGGAGGTACAATGAGCAGTTCTTC. Using reference TRBV19 and TRBJ2-1 for the parts outside the CDR3, the full variable domain is DGGITQSPKYLFRKEGQNVTLSCEQNLNHDAMYWYRQDPGQGLRLIYYSQIVNDFQKGDIAEGYSVSREKKESFPLTVTSAQKNPTAFYLCASLPTPGRYNEQFFGPGTRLTVL.